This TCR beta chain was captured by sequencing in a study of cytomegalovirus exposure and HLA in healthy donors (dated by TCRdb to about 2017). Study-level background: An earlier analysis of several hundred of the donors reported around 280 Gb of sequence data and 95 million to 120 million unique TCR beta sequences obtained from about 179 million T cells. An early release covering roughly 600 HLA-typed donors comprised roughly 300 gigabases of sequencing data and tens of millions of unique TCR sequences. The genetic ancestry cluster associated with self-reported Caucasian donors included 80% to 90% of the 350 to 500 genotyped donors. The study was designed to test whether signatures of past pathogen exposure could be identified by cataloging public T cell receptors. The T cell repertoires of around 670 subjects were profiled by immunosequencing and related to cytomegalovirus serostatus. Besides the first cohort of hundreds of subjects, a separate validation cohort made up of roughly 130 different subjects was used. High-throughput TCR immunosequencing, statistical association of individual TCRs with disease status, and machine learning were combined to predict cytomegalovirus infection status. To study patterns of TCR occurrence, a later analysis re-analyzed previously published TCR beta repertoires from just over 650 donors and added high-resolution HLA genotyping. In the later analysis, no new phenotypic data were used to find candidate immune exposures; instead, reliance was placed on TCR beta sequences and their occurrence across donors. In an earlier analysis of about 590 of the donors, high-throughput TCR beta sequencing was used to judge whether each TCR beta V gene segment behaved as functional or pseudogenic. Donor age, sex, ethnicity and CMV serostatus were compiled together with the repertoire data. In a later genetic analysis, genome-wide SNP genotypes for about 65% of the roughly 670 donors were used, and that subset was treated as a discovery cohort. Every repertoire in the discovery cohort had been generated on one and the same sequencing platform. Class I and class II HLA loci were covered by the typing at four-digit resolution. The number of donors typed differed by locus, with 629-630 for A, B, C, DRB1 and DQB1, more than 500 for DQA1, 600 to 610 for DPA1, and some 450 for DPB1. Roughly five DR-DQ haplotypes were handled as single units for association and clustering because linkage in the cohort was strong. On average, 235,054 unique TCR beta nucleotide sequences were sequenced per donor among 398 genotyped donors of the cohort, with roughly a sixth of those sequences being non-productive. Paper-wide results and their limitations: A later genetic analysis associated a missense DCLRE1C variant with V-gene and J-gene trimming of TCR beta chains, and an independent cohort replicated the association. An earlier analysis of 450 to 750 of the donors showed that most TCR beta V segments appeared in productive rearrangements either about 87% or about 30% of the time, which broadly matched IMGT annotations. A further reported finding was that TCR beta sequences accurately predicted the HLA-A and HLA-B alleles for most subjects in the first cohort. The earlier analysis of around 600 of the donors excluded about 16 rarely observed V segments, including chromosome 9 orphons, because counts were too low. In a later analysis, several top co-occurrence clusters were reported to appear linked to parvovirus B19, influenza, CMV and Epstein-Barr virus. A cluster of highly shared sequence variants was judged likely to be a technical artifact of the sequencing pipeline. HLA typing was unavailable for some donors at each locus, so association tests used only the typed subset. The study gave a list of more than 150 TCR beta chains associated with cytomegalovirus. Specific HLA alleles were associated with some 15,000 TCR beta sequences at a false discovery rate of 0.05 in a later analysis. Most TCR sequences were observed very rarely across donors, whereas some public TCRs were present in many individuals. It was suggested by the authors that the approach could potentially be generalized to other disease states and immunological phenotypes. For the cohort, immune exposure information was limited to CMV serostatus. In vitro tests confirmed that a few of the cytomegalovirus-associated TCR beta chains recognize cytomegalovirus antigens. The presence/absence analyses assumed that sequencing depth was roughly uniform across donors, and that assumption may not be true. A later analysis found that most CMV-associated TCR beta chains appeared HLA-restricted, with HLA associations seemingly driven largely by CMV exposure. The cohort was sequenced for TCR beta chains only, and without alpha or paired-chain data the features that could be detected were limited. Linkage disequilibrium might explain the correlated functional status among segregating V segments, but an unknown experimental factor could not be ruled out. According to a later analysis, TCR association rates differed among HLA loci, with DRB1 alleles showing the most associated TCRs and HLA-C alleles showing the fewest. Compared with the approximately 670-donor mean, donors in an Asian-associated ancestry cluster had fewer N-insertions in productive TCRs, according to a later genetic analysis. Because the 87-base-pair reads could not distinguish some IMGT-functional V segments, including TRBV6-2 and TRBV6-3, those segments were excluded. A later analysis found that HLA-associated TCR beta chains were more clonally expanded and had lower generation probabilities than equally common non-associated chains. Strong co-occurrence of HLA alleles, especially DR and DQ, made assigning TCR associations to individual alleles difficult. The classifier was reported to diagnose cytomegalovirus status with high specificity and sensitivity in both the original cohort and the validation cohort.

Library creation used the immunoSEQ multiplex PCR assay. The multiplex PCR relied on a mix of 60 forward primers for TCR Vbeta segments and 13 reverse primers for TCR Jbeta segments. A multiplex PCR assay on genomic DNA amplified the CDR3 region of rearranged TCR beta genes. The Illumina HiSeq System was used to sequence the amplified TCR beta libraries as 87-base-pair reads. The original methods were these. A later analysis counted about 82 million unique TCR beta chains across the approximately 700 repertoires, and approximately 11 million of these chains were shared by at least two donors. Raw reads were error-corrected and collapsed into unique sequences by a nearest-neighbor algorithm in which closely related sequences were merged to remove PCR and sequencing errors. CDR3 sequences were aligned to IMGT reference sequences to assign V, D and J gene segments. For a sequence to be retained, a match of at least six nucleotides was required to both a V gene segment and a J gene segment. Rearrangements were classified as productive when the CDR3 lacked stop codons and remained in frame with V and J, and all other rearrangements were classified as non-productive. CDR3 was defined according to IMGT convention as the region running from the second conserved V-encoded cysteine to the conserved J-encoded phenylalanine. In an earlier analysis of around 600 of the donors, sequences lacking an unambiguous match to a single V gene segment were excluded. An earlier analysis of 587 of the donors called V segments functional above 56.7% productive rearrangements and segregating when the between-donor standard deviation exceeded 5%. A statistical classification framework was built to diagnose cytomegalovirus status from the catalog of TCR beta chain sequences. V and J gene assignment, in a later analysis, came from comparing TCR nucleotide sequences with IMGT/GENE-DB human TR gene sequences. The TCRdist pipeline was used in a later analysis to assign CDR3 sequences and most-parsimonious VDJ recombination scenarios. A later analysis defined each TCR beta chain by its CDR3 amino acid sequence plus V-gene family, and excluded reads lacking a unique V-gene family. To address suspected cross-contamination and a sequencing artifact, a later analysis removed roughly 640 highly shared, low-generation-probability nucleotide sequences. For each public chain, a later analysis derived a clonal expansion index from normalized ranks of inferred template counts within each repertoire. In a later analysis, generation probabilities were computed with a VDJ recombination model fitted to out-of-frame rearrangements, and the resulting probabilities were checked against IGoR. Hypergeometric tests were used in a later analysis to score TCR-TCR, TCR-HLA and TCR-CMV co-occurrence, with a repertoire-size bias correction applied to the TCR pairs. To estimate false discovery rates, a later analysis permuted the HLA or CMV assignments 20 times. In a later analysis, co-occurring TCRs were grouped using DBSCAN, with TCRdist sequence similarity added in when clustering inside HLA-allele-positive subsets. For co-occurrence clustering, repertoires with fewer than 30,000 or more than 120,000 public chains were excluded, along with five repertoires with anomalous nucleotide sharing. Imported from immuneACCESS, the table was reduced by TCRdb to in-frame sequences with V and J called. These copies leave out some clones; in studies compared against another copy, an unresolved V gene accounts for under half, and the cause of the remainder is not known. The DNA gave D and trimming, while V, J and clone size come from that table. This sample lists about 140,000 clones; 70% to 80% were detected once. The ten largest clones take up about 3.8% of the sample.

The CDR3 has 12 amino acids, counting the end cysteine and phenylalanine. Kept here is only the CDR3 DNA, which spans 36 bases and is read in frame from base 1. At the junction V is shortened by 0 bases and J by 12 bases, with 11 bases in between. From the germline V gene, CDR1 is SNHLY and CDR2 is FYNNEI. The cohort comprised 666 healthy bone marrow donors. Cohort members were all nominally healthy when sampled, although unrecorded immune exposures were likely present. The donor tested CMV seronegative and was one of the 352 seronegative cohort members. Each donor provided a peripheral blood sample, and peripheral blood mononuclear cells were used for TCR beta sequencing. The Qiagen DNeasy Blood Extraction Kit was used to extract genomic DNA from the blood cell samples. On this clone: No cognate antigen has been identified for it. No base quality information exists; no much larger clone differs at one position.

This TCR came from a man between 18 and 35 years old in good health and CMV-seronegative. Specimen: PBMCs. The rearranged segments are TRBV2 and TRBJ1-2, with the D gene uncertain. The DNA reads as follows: TGTGCCAGCAGTGAAGCGTTGTTTGAGGACACCTTC. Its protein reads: CASSEALFEDTF.